This T cell receptor beta chain was retrieved from a study of glioma-infiltrating T cells after dendritic cell vaccination. Study-level information: The vaccine used monocyte-derived dendritic cells pulsed overnight with autologous tumor lysate.

CDR1 is MGHRA and CDR2 is YSYEKL in the germline V gene. V was cut by 1 base and J by 4 bases, with 14 bases left in between. This CDR3 region has 15 residues. Time point given: after dendritic cell vaccination, including at tumor progression/relapse. Blood PBMC samples: pre-vaccination, two weeks post third vaccination, and at tumor progression. The primer mix had 60 V beta and 13 J beta primers. Measured with immunoSEQ multiplex PCR; TCRdb has only the in-frame clones, and not every one. The sample holds roughly 87,000 clones; about four fifths are singletons and the top ten take less than 8%. This receptor was obtained from a human donor with glioblastoma. J is TRBJ2-7 and V is TRBV4-1; tentative D call: TRBD1 (6 bases). This material consisted of blood, taken after dendritic cell vaccination. CDR3: CASSQGDIPLYEQYF. In nucleotides, the CDR3 is TGCGCCAGCAGCCAAGGGGACATCCCACTTTACGAGCAGTACTTC.